The 16 T cell receptor beta chains presented below share a single source sample, sequenced in a study of breast tumors, draining lymph nodes, adjacent tissues (dated by TCRdb to the mid-2010s). The axillary draining lymph nodes of breast cancer patients were the source of the lymph node samples. Libraries were made using multiplex PCR. This sample was sequenced with an Illumina HiSeq 2000. TCRdb reprocessed the public reads (quality trimming at Q25 with fastp, clone calling with MiXCR) and kept in-frame beta chains. Identical CDR3 proteins give one entry, which carries the most common genes and DNA. The sample table shows approximately 130,000 distinct CDR3 sequences, and around 21% are seen once. The ten largest make up about 2.2% of the sample. Sequenced material: axillary lymph node tissue. The source is a female donor with breast cancer. Some clones in this sample may be carry-over from other donors' samples.

Ten or more counts support this clonotype. V is TRBV12-3 or TRBV12-4 and J is TRBJ2-7; TRBD2 is a possible D gene (6 bases). This CDR3 contains 14 residues. The V gene lost 7 bases and the J gene lost 1 base, with 14 bases spanning the gap. The CDR3 sequence: CASMARELSYEQYF. The CDR3 DNA sequence: TGTGCCAGCATGGCCCGGGAGCTATCCTACGAGCAGTACTTC.

Ten or more counts support this clonotype. This sequence joins TRBV27 and TRBJ2-7; TRBD2 might be the D (5 bases). V lost 2 bases, J lost 4 bases, and 15 bases lay in between. This CDR3 spans 15 amino acids. The germline CDR1 and CDR2 sequences are MNHEY and SMNVEV (reference sequence). The CDR3 loop is CASSLGVGGWYEQYF. CDR3 in DNA: TGTGCCAGCAGTTTAGGAGTTGGCGGGTGGTACGAGCAGTACTTC.

In its sample, this clonotype was seen many times. The V and J genes are TRBV5-1 and TRBJ2-7, with 9 bases identical to TRBD1. V shed 4 bases, J shed 6 bases, and the junction held 11 bases outside the gene matches. CDR3 length: 15 amino acids. From germline, CDR1 is SGHRS and CDR2 YFSETQ. The CDR3 reads CASSTSTGGVGEQYF. In DNA form, the CDR3 reads TGCGCCAGCAGCACCTCGACAGGGGGTGTCGGCGAGCAGTACTTC. The full variable domain, completed using reference TRBV5-1 and TRBJ2-7, is KAGVTQTPRYLIKTRGQQVTLSCSPISGHRSVSWYQQTPGQGLQFLFEYFSETQRNKGNFPGRFSGRQFSNSRSEMNVSTLELGDSALYLCASSTSTGGVGEQYFGPGTRLTVT.

The chain links TRBV28 to TRBJ2-5; the match to TRBD2 covers 13 bases. Germline V lookup: CDR1 MDHEN, CDR2 SYDVKM. V lost 2 bases, J lost 5 bases, and 11 bases stayed unmatched. The CDR3 has 18 residues. Here the CDR3 DNA reads TGTGCCAGCAGTTTACTCCCACTAGCGGGAGGGGCAGGGGAGACCCAGTACTTC. It translates to CASSLLPLAGGAGETQYF.

This clonotype has at least ten counts. The rearrangement joins TRBV5-1 to TRBJ1-3; possibly TRBD1 for D (5 bases). This CDR3 has 14 residues. V dropped 5 bases and J dropped 1 base, with 10 bases sitting between them. Germline-derived CDR1 and CDR2 are SGHRS and YFSETQ. The CDR3 reads CASRDSASGNTIYF. CDR3 nucleotide sequence: TGCGCCAGCAGAGACAGTGCTTCTGGAAACACCATATATTTT. The whole variable domain, filled in from reference TRBV5-1 and TRBJ1-3, reads KAGVTQTPRYLIKTRGQQVTLSCSPISGHRSVSWYQQTPGQGLQFLFEYFSETQRNKGNFPGRFSGRQFSNSRSEMNVSTLELGDSALYLCASRDSASGNTIYFGEGSWLTVV.

To note about this clonotype: A much larger clone differs from this one at a single base, so this may be a read error. The chain is built from TRBV7-8 and TRBJ2-2, with 7 bases fitting TRBD2. The CDR3 loop spans 11 amino acids. The germline V gene has CDR1 SGHVS and CDR2 FQNEAQ. The CDR3 is CASSLGGGLFF. DNA for the CDR3: TGTGCCAGCAGCTTAGGGGGGGGGCTGTTTTTT.

This clonotype has a count of ten or more. The CDR3 DNA sequence: TGTGCCAGCAGCGTAGCGCGGGAACGCACAGATACGCAGTATTTT. Translated, it gives CASSVARERTDTQYF. V and J are TRBV9 and TRBJ2-3; the D gene is possibly TRBD2 (6 bases). CDR1 and CDR2 (germline): SGDLS, YYNGEE. The V gene lost 0 bases and the J gene lost 1 base, with 9 bases spanning the gap. The length of the CDR3 is 15 residues.

Only one count was recorded for this clonotype. Being one base from a much bigger clone, this may be a read error. The CDR3 nucleotides are TGTGCCAGCAGCTTAAGGACAGGGGGTGGAGCGTCTGGAAACACCATATATTTT. This codes for CASSLRTGGGASGNTIYF. The rearrangement uses TRBV5-5 and TRBJ1-3; 10 nucleotides line up with TRBD1. The junction had 9 bases not matched to a gene; V was cut back by 2 bases and J by 1 base. In germline, CDR1 is SGHKS, CDR2 YYEKEE (reference sequence). The CDR3 totals 18 residues.

In its sample, this clonotype was seen many times. The chain couples TRBV12-3 or TRBV12-4 to TRBJ1-5; D is uncertain. The CDR3 extends over 14 amino acids. V lost 2 bases and J lost 0, with 5 bases in between. The CDR3 sequence is CASSLKHSNQPQHF. The CDR3 nucleotides are TGTGCCAGCAGTTTAAAACATAGCAATCAGCCCCAGCATTTT.

This clonotype was detected many times. The genes are TRBV7-9 and TRBJ1-2, with a tentative D call TRBD1 (5 bases). This CDR3 has 14 residues. The V gene lost 4 bases and the J gene lost 4 bases, with 13 bases spanning the gap. The germline CDR1 and CDR2 sequences are SEHNR and FQNEAQ (reference sequence). CDR3: CASSSKAGLYGYTF. The CDR3 DNA follows: TGTGCCAGCAGCTCGAAGGCGGGACTCTATGGCTACACCTTC.

This clonotype appeared a single time. V gene TRBV28 combines with J gene TRBJ1-2, with TRBD1 matching 11 bases. With V trimmed by 6 bases and J by 5 bases, 8 bases remained unmatched. The CDR3 is 15 amino acids. Germline CDR1 is MDHEN and CDR2 is SYDVKM. DNA of the CDR3: TGTGCCAGCAGGGACAGGGGGCGCGGCGCTTATGGCTACACCTTC. It is translated as CASRDRGRGAYGYTF.

This clonotype showed up many times. The rearrangement links TRBV28 to TRBJ1-2; TRBD1 might be the D (6 bases). V dropped 0 bases and J dropped 0 bases, with 8 bases sitting between them. Germline CDR1 MDHEN, CDR2 SYDVKM. The CDR3 runs to 15 residues. The CDR3 DNA is TGTGCCAGCAGTTTATGGGGGGCCGCTAACTATGGCTACACCTTC. Translation gives CASSLWGAANYGYTF.

This clonotype appeared many times. The chain combines TRBV6-4 with TRBJ2-1, with a weak D call TRBD1 (5 bases). This CDR3 comprises 17 residues. CDR1 MRHNA and CDR2 SNTAGT come from the germline V gene. Trimming pared 5 bases from V and 0 bases from J, leaving 17 bases between. The CDR3 DNA reads TGTGCCAGCAGTCCCGAAGGGGCGTTGACCTCCTACAATGAGCAGTTCTTC. Its translation is CASSPEGALTSYNEQFF.

About this clonotype: A single base separates this from a much larger clone, so it may be a read error. V gene TRBV5-1 combines with J gene TRBJ2-7; D assignment may be TRBD1 or TRBD2 (5 bases each). The CDR3 is 14 amino acids. CDR1 is SGHRS, CDR2 YFSETQ, per germline. Trimming took off 0 bases at V and 5 bases at J, with 12 bases between the two ends. The CDR3 loop reads CASSLVSGRNEQYF. CDR3 nucleotides: TGCGCCAGCAGCTTGGTTTCGGGGCGCAACGAGCAGTACTTC. The whole variable domain, remainder taken from reference TRBV5-1 and TRBJ2-7, is KAGVTQTPRYLIKTRGQQVTLSCSPISGHRSVSWYQQTPGQGLQFLFEYFSETQRNKGNFPGRFSGRQFSNSRSEMNVSTLELGDSALYLCASSLVSGRNEQYFGPGTRLTVT.

This clonotype was counted many times. The genes are TRBV4-1 and TRBJ1-5; D might be TRBD1 (5 bases). Germline loops: CDR1 MGHRA, CDR2 YSYEKL. The CDR3 runs 15 residues. V was cut by 4 bases and J by 10 bases, with 20 bases left in between. CDR3 DNA sequence: TGCGCCAGCAGCCTAAGGGGACGGACCATGGATCCCCAGCATTTT. This translates into CASSLRGRTMDPQHF.

This clonotype was detected ten times or more. The chain combines TRBV30 with TRBJ1-4; D gene ambiguous. Trimming pared 0 bases from V and 8 bases from J, leaving 4 bases between. CDR3 size: 11 residues. Germline CDR1 and CDR2: GTSNPN and SVGIG (reference sequence). The CDR3 spells CAWSVREKLFF. The CDR3 nucleotides read TGTGCCTGGAGTGTGAGGGAAAAACTGTTTTTT.